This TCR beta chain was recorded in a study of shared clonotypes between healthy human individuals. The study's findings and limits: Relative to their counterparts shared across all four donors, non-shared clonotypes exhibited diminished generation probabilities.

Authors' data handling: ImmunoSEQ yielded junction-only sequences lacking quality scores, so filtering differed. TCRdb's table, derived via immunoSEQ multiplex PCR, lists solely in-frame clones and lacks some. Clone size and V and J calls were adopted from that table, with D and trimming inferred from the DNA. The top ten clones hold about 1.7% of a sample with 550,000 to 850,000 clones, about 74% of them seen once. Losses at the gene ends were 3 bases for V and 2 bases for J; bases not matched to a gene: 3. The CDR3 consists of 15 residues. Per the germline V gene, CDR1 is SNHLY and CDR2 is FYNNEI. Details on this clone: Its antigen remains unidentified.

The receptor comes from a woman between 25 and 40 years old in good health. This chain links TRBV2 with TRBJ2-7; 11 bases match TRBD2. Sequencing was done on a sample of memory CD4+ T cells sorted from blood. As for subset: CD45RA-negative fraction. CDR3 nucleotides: TGTGCCAGCAGTGATTTAGCGGGAGGGACCTACGAGCAGTACTTC. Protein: CASSDLAGGTYEQYF.